These 28 T cell receptor beta chains were sequenced from one sample in a study of T-cell memory formation after mild COVID-19 (dated by TCRdb to about 2021). Library preparation employed 5' RACE. Instrument on record: Illumina NovaSeq 6000. TCRdb reanalyzed the raw reads on its own, using fastp at Q25 for trimming and MiXCR for clone calling, and kept in-frame beta chains. All rows with the same CDR3 protein become a single entry with the most common DNA and genes. The sample data list under 450,000 distinct CDR3 sequences, and roughly an eighth of these were observed just once. The ten largest clones represent about 20% of the sample. The sequenced sample was PBMCs or a T cell subset sorted from them (not recorded which). The receptors originated from a man younger than 35 who had mild COVID-19 (a few samples of this study predate the infection). The sample titles of this study are shuffled in the database, so cell type and time point are left out; the donor was told from shared clones.

This clonotype has only a few counts. The chain combines TRBV27 with TRBJ2-7; 8 nucleotides line up with TRBD2. The CDR3 runs 13 residues. From germline, CDR1 is MNHEY and CDR2 SMNVEV (reference sequence). The V segment lost 8 bases and the J segment 2 bases; nucleotides outside the gene matches: 5. In DNA, the CDR3 is TGTGCCAGCGGGCGGGGGGAAGCCTACGAGCAGTACTTC. Its protein product is CASGRGEAYEQYF.

Many counts were recorded for this clonotype. The J gene is TRBJ2-3, the V gene TRBV5-1; D might be TRBD2 (6 bases). The CDR3 totals 15 residues. Trimming pared 0 bases from V and 2 bases from J, leaving 10 bases between. Germline V gene sequence: CDR1 SGHRS, CDR2 YFSETQ. CDR3 sequence reads: CASSLGGAPTDTQYF. The CDR3 DNA sequence: TGCGCCAGCAGCTTGGGCGGGGCCCCCACAGATACGCAGTATTTT.

The gene calls are TRBV10-3 and TRBJ2-7; maybe TRBD1 (5 bases). The CDR3 length is 14 residues. Deletions cut 7 bases from V and 5 bases from J, with 18 bases between. CDR1 and CDR2 from the germline V gene are ENHRY and SYGVKD. CDR3 loop: CAIMSQGAWNEQYF. The CDR3 nucleotides read TGTGCCATCATGTCCCAAGGGGCATGGAACGAGCAGTACTTC.

At least ten counts were recorded for this clonotype. The V and J genes are TRBV5-1 and TRBJ2-1, with 10 bases lining up with TRBD2. Per germline, CDR1 SGHRS and CDR2 YFSETQ. V shed 0 bases, J shed 10 bases, and the junction held 10 bases outside the gene matches. The CDR3 loop spans 16 amino acids. The CDR3 loop is CASSLVVSSGGQEQFF. CDR3 bases: TGCGCCAGCAGCTTGGTAGTGTCTAGCGGGGGACAGGAGCAGTTCTTC.

The CDR3 spells CASSGRGHEQFF. Written as DNA, the CDR3 is TGCGCCAGCAGCGGTAGGGGCCATGAGCAGTTCTTC. The chain couples TRBV5-1 to TRBJ2-1; weak D call: TRBD1 (5 bases). The CDR3 is made up of 12 amino acids. Trimming took off 4 bases at V and 8 bases at J, with 10 bases between the two ends. Per the germline V gene, CDR1 is SGHRS and CDR2 is YFSETQ.

This clonotype was picked up many times. The gene calls are TRBV7-2 and TRBJ1-5; D remains ambiguous. V lost 4 bases and J lost 9, with 10 bases in between. From germline, CDR1 is SGHTA and CDR2 FQGNSA. CDR3 length: 12 residues. CDR3 in amino acids: CASSSHDGPQHF. DNA of the CDR3: TGTGCCAGCAGCTCCCACGATGGGCCCCAGCATTTT.

The V gene is TRBV24-1, the J gene TRBJ2-7, with 10 bases matching TRBD1. This CDR3 spans 16 amino acids. Germline CDR1 KGHDR, CDR2 SFDVKD. V lost 7 bases, J lost 3 bases, and 11 bases stayed unmatched. The DNA of the CDR3 is TGTGCCACCAGAATTAACCGGGACAGGGGTGACTACGAGCAGTACTTC. This gives the protein CATRINRDRGDYEQYF.

The J gene is TRBJ1-2, the V gene TRBV9, with D unresolved. V lost 1 base, J lost 2 bases, and 6 bases lay in between. The CDR3 spans 13 residues. Germline CDR1 is SGDLS and CDR2 is YYNGEE. The chain's CDR3 is CASSVIRNYGYTF. CDR3 nucleotide sequence: TGTGCCAGCAGCGTAATCAGGAACTATGGCTACACCTTC.

This clonotype was detected only once. The chain carries TRBV6-5 and TRBJ2-2; possible D gene TRBD2, 6 bases. Trimming took off 3 bases at V and 5 bases at J, with 16 bases between the two ends. The CDR3 is 16 residues long. Germline loops: CDR1 MNHEY, CDR2 SVGAGI. CDR3 coding DNA: TGTGCCAGCAGTTATGAGTGGAGGGGAGTTACCGGGGAGCTGTTTTTT. It codes for CASSYEWRGVTGELFF.

The rearrangement joins TRBV4-2 to TRBJ1-6; 10 positions match TRBD1. CDR3 length: 15 amino acids. Losses at the gene ends were 1 base for V and 9 bases for J; bases not matched to a gene: 3. Germline V CDR1 and CDR2: LGHNA, YNFKEQ. CDR3 DNA sequence: TGTGCCAGCAGCCAAGGGACAGGGGGGTTTTCACCCCTCCACTTT. Translation: CASSQGTGGFSPLHF.

This clonotype has a count of ten or more. The chain couples TRBV7-2 to TRBJ2-1, with a tentative D call TRBD2 (5 bases). CDR1 is SGHTA, CDR2 FQGNSA, per germline. Trimming took 0 bases from V and 0 from J, leaving 6 bases between them. This CDR3 comprises 15 residues. DNA of the CDR3: TGTGCCAGCAGCTTAGCGGGGAGCTCCTACAATGAGCAGTTCTTC. This sequence encodes CASSLAGSSYNEQFF.

The chain employs TRBV5-5 and TRBJ1-1; 7 bases align to TRBD1. CDR1 is SGHKS and CDR2 is YYEKEE in the germline V gene (reference sequence). This CDR3 spans 14 amino acids. V was clipped by 3 bases and J by 6 bases; unmatched bases: 8. This CDR3 is CASSSQTGLAEAFF. The CDR3 bases are TGTGCCAGCAGCTCGCAGACAGGGCTGGCTGAAGCTTTCTTT.

CDR3 in DNA: TGTGCCAGCAGCCAGGGGGACGCCGATCATAGGCAGTACTTC. This sequence encodes CASSQGDADHRQYF. The chain couples TRBV4-2 to TRBJ2-7; possibly TRBD1 or TRBD2 for D (5 bases each). Trimming pared 3 bases from V and 9 bases from J, leaving 18 bases between. The CDR3 has 14 residues. The germline CDR1 and CDR2 sequences are LGHNA and YNFKEQ.

The chain links TRBV4-1 to TRBJ2-4; the match to TRBD2 covers 13 bases. CDR1 and CDR2 (germline): MGHRA, YSYEKL. V shed 1 base, J shed 0 bases, and the junction held 3 bases outside the gene matches. The CDR3 has 18 residues. Written as DNA, the CDR3 is TGCGCCAGCAGCCAAGGACTAGCGGGGGGCCTAGCCAAAAACATTCAGTACTTC. Translated: CASSQGLAGGLAKNIQYF.

This clonotype was seen at least ten times. J is TRBJ2-1 and V is TRBV24-1; D unresolved. This CDR3 has 14 amino acids. V lost 4 bases and J lost 2, with 8 bases in between. CDR1 KGHDR and CDR2 SFDVKD come from the germline V gene. The CDR3 DNA reads as TGTGCCACCAGTGAAAAACCTACCTACAATGAGCAGTTCTTC. Encoded protein: CATSEKPTYNEQFF.

This chain uses TRBV7-2 with TRBJ2-1; the match to TRBD2 covers 7 bases. Germline V gene data show CDR1 as SGHTA and CDR2 as FQGNSA. The CDR3 is made up of 14 amino acids. V gave up 2 bases and J gave up 6 bases; unmatched junction bases: 4. The CDR3 DNA reads as TGTGCCAGCAGCTTATTGGGAGGGTTCAATGAGCAGTTCTTC. This codes for CASSLLGGFNEQFF. Based on the CDR3 plus reference TRBV7-2 and TRBJ2-1, the full variable domain is GAGVSQSPSNKVTEKGKDVELRCDPISGHTALYWYRQSLGQGLEFLIYFQGNSAPDKSGLPSDRFSAERTGGSVSTLTIQRTQQEDSAVYLCASSLLGGFNEQFFGPGTRLTVL.

This clonotype turned up a few times. V usage is TRBV5-4 and J usage is TRBJ2-4, with TRBD1 matching over 7 bases. Germline trimming cut 3 bases from V and 3 bases from J; bases unmatched to any gene: 3. CDR1 is SGHNT and CDR2 is YYREEE in the germline V gene (reference sequence). The CDR3 is 14 amino acids. The CDR3 loop is CASSSRDSKNIQYF. The CDR3 nucleotides are TGTGCCAGCAGCTCTCGGGACAGCAAAAACATTCAGTACTTC.

This chain links TRBV4-1 with TRBJ1-5; D is ambiguous. V was cut by 2 bases and J by 3 bases, with 11 bases left in between. From germline, CDR1 is MGHRA and CDR2 YSYEKL. The CDR3 contains 15 residues. CDR3 sequence (DNA): TGCGCCAGCAGCCAATTTTGGCAGAACAATCAGCCCCAGCATTTT. Translation gives CASSQFWQNNQPQHF.

This rearrangement joins TRBV20-1 to TRBJ2-3; 10 bases match TRBD2. The CDR3 extends over 14 amino acids. In germline, CDR1 is DFQATT, CDR2 SNEGSKA (reference sequence). V was pared by 6 bases and J by 2 bases, with 5 bases of the junction left unmatched. The CDR3 coding sequence is TGCAGTGCCAAGCGGGGGGGATTCACAGATACGCAGTATTTT. Translating gives CSAKRGGFTDTQYF.

The V gene is TRBV12-3 or TRBV12-4, the J gene TRBJ2-7; D is possibly TRBD2 (5 bases). V dropped 0 bases and J dropped 7 bases, with 13 bases sitting between them. CDR3 length: 14 residues. As DNA, the CDR3 is TGTGCCAGCAGTTTAGCAGTCCTAGCAGTTGAGCAGTACTTC. Translated, it gives CASSLAVLAVEQYF.

This clonotype was recorded at least ten times. This chain uses TRBV30 with TRBJ1-1; the match to TRBD1 covers 8 bases. V shed 5 bases and J 4 bases; nucleotides not matched to a gene: 0. CDR1 and CDR2 from the germline V gene are GTSNPN and SVGIG (reference sequence). The CDR3 runs 11 residues. This chain's CDR3 is CAWDRGTEAFF. DNA of the CDR3: TGTGCCTGGGACAGGGGCACTGAAGCTTTCTTT.

This clonotype showed up just a few times. This chain uses TRBV11-2 with TRBJ2-5; 7 positions match TRBD2. CDR3 size: 12 residues. V gave up 8 bases and J gave up 4 bases; unmatched junction bases: 4. Germline CDR1 and CDR2: SGHAT and FQNNGV. CDR3 loop: CASAGVGETQYF. The CDR3, as DNA: TGTGCCAGCGCGGGGGTAGGAGAGACCCAGTACTTC.

The chain recombines TRBV30 with TRBJ1-3; D possibly corresponds to TRBD1 (5 bases). CDR1 and CDR2 from the germline V gene are GTSNPN and SVGIG (reference sequence). The CDR3 is made up of 12 amino acids. With 4 bases removed from V and 1 base from J, the gap between germline ends came to 5 bases. As DNA, the CDR3 is TGTGCCTGGACAGGGTCTGGAAACACCATATATTTT. Translating it yields CAWTGSGNTIYF.

This chain links TRBV5-4 with TRBJ2-5, with D perhaps TRBD1 or TRBD2 (5 bases each). The CDR3 totals 15 residues. CDR1 is SGHNT, CDR2 YYREEE, per germline (reference sequence). V lost 4 bases to trimming and J lost 2 bases, with 15 bases between them. The CDR3 DNA sequence: TGTGCCAGCAGCAACCCGACGGGGCGGCAAGAGACCCAGTACTTC. This codes for CASSNPTGRQETQYF. The variable domain in full, with the rest retrieved from reference TRBV5-4 and TRBJ2-5, is ETGVTQSPTHLIKTRGQQVTLRCSSQSGHNTVSWYQQALGQGPQFIFQYYREEENGRGNFPPRFSGLQFPNYSSELNVNALELDDSALYLCASSNPTGRQETQYFGPGTRLLVL.

This clonotype occurred a few times. The chain joins TRBV7-8 to TRBJ2-1; D is unresolved. The CDR3 loop spans 15 amino acids. From germline, CDR1 is SGHVS and CDR2 FQNEAQ. The V and J ends lost 1 base and 3 bases respectively, with 10 bases between them. The CDR3: CASSLDHGDYNEQFF. CDR3 in DNA: TGTGCCAGCAGCTTAGACCACGGTGACTACAATGAGCAGTTCTTC.

This clonotype was detected a few times. The V and J genes are TRBV28 and TRBJ2-5, with D tentatively TRBD1 (5 bases). This CDR3 has 16 amino acids. Germline CDR1 and CDR2: MDHEN and SYDVKM. V lost 3 bases and J 5 bases, leaving 19 bases between the germline ends. CDR3: CASSFAGAVGWETQYF. The CDR3 DNA reads as TGTGCCAGCAGTTTCGCTGGGGCTGTAGGGTGGGAGACCCAGTACTTC.

This clonotype has only a few counts. Written as DNA, the CDR3 is TGTGCCAGCAGCGTAGATGCACCCGGGGAGCTGTTTTTT. Its protein product is CASSVDAPGELFF. This chain joins TRBV9 and TRBJ2-2; D remains ambiguous. CDR1 SGDLS and CDR2 YYNGEE come from the germline V gene. The CDR3 totals 13 residues. V was shortened by 0 bases and J by 6 bases, with 6 bases between the two germline ends.

The chain recombines TRBV12-3 or TRBV12-4 with TRBJ1-2; D perhaps matches TRBD1 (6 bases). The V end lost 3 bases, the J end lost 0 bases, and 14 bases lay between the germline ends. The CDR3 spans 16 residues. The CDR3 nucleotides read TGTGCCAGCAGTTTTGCAGGGGCCCGTTCTAACTATGGCTACACCTTC. It specifies CASSFAGARSNYGYTF.